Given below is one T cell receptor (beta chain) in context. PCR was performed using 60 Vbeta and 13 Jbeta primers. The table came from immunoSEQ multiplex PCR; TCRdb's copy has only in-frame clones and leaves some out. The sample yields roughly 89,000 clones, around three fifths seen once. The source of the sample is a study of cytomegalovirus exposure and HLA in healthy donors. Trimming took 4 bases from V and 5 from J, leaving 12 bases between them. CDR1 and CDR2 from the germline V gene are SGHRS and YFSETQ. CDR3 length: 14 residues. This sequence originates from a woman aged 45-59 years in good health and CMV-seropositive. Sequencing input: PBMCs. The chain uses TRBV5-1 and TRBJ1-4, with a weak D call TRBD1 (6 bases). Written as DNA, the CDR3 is TGCGCCAGCAGCGTCCGGGACAAGAATGAAAAACTGTTTTTT. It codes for CASSVRDKNEKLFF.